What follows describes a single T cell receptor beta chain. Its specificity is not known. Vbeta (60) and Jbeta (13) primers were used in the PCR. Profiling relied on immunoSEQ multiplex PCR, and the TCRdb table lists in-frame clones only, not all of them. This table holds around 100,000 clones, about 83% found once. Deletions cut 5 bases from V and 5 bases from J, with 19 bases between. Germline values: CDR1 SGHTA, CDR2 FQGNSA. The CDR3 is 15 residues long. The sample is drawn from a study of cytomegalovirus exposure and HLA in healthy donors. Regarding the study as a whole: CMV serostatus was the only immune exposure information that was available. Earlier analysis looked at TCR beta V segments, and most were productive about 90% or about 30% of the time.

The chain links TRBV7-2 to TRBJ2-7; D uncertain. The sequence came from a female donor in good health and CMV-seropositive. Specimen: PBMCs. In DNA, the CDR3 is TGTGCCAGCAGCGAAACCCGGGTTCCTTCCCACGAGCAGTACTTC. Protein sequence: CASSETRVPSHEQYF.